A single sample is the source of the 18 T cell receptor beta chains below, sequenced in a study of cytomegalovirus exposure and HLA in healthy donors. The table came from immunoSEQ multiplex PCR; TCRdb's copy has only in-frame clones and leaves some out. The table records hundreds of thousands of clones, more than 75% of them present only once. Sequencing was done on a sample of PBMCs. These receptors originate from a woman younger than 35 in good health and CMV-seropositive.

The chain has TRBV25-1 and TRBJ1-2; D is unclear. V lost 4 bases, J lost 8 bases, and 14 bases lay in between. The V gene's germline CDR1 is MGHDK and CDR2 SYGVNS. This CDR3 region has 13 residues. DNA for the CDR3: TGTGCCAGCAGTGGGCCGATGCCGGGGGGCTACACCTTC. This encodes CASSGPMPGGYTF.

J is TRBJ1-3 and V is TRBV15; D is possibly TRBD1 (6 bases). Trimming left V 0 bases short and J 7 bases short, with 13 bases between. The CDR3 is made up of 15 amino acids. The germline V gene encodes CDR1 LNHNV and CDR2 YYDKDF (reference sequence). CDR3 sequence: CATSRDRDIGNTIYF. The CDR3 nucleotides are TGTGCCACCAGCAGAGATCGGGACATAGGTAACACCATATATTTT.

The gene calls are TRBV2 and TRBJ1-1; D ambiguous. The CDR3 sequence is 13 residues long. V lost 2 bases to trimming and J lost 2 bases, with 6 bases between them. From germline, CDR1 is SNHLY and CDR2 FYNNEI. The CDR3 reads CASSETANTEAFF. In DNA form, the CDR3 reads TGTGCCAGCAGTGAAACTGCTAACACTGAAGCTTTCTTT.

The V and J genes are TRBV5-1 and TRBJ2-6, with D uncertain. CDR1 and CDR2 (germline): SGHRS, YFSETQ. Deletions cut 1 base from V and 0 bases from J, with 5 bases between. The CDR3 has 15 residues. For the CDR3, the DNA is TGCGCCAGCAGCTTGTCGAGCTCTGGGGCCAACGTCCTGACTTTC. Translation gives CASSLSSSGANVLTF.

This chain joins TRBV30 and TRBJ2-5, with 9 positions matching TRBD1. This CDR3 is built from 16 residues. The V and J ends lost 1 base and 4 bases, in that order; junction bases with no gene match: 10. Germline assignment: CDR1 GTSNPN and CDR2 SVGIG (reference sequence). This CDR3 reads CAWSALQQGAGETQYF. The CDR3 DNA reads TGTGCCTGGAGTGCCCTCCAACAGGGGGCCGGAGAGACCCAGTACTTC.

The rearrangement joins TRBV28 to TRBJ1-1, with 7 bases identical to TRBD1. The germline V gene encodes CDR1 MDHEN and CDR2 SYDVKM. The CDR3 has 14 amino acids. Losses at the gene ends were 1 base for V and 10 bases for J; bases not matched to a gene: 9. The CDR3 DNA is TGTGCCAGCAGTTTATCGGACAGGCCGGGTAGAGCTTTCTTT. Protein sequence: CASSLSDRPGRAFF. Variable domain in full (rest from reference TRBV28 and TRBJ1-1): DVKVTQSSRYLVKRTGEKVFLECVQDMDHENMFWYRQDPGLGLRLIYFSYDVKMKEKGDIPEGYSVSREKKERFSLILESASTNQTSMYLCASSLSDRPGRAFFGQGTRLTVV.

This clone has more than one count but fewer than ten. J is TRBJ1-2 and V is TRBV2; D unclear. Germline assignment: CDR1 SNHLY and CDR2 FYNNEI. The V end lost 2 bases, the J end lost 8 bases, and 9 bases lay between the germline ends. The CDR3 consists of 12 residues. The CDR3 loop reads CASSERGRGYTF. For the CDR3, the DNA is TGTGCCAGCAGTGAACGAGGGCGCGGCTACACCTTC.

The CDR3 DNA reads TGTGCCAGCAGTTTTTTTGCAGCGAGCTATAGCAATCAGCCCCAGCATTTT. As protein: CASSFFAASYSNQPQHF. The chain uses TRBV28 and TRBJ1-5; D unresolved. Trimming stripped 3 bases from V and 0 bases from J, with 15 bases between. CDR1 is MDHEN and CDR2 is SYDVKM in the germline V gene. This CDR3 comprises 17 residues.

V is TRBV5-1 and J is TRBJ1-5; 7 nucleotides match TRBD1. V was clipped by 1 base and J by 6 bases; unmatched bases: 7. CDR1 is SGHRS and CDR2 is YFSETQ in the germline V gene. CDR3 length equals 15 residues. CDR3 DNA sequence: TGCGCCAGCAGCTTGTCAGGGGGAAGAGGTCAGCCCCAGCATTTT. It yields the protein CASSLSGGRGQPQHF.

The chain has TRBV5-8 and TRBJ2-7, with TRBD1 identical over 7 bases. The V and J ends lost 4 bases and 1 base, in that order; junction bases with no gene match: 5. Germline CDR1 reads SGHTS; CDR2 reads YDEGEE. The CDR3 extends over 14 amino acids. The CDR3 is CASSLSTGSYEQYF. The CDR3 nucleotides are TGTGCCAGCAGCCTCTCGACAGGGTCCTACGAGCAGTACTTC.

The chain links TRBV6-5 to TRBJ1-2; weak D call: TRBD1 (5 bases). Deletions cut 5 bases from V and 5 bases from J, with 18 bases between. The CDR3 has 15 amino acids. Germline values: CDR1 MNHEY, CDR2 SVGAGI. In DNA form, the CDR3 reads TGTGCCAGCAGTCGCTCCCCCGCGGGGGATTATGGCTACACCTTC. It translates to CASSRSPAGDYGYTF.

The chain carries TRBV18 and TRBJ2-1; D is perhaps TRBD2 (6 bases). The V end was cut by 2 bases, the J end by 5 bases, with 13 bases between. The CDR3 is 15 residues long. Germline assignment: CDR1 KGHSH and CDR2 LQKENI. CDR3 nucleotides: TGTGCCAGCTCACCAGGCGGGGCCCTCCACAATGAGCAGTTCTTC. It encodes CASSPGGALHNEQFF.

The chain recombines TRBV6-5 with TRBJ1-1, with D uncertain. The CDR3 is 15 amino acids. Germline CDR1 and CDR2: MNHEY and SVGAGI. Between the trimmed V and J ends, which lost 5 bases and 2 bases, there was a span of 15 bases. CDR3 nucleotides: TGTGCCAGCAGTGCCCTCAGAGGTAGCAACACTGAAGCTTTCTTT. It translates to CASSALRGSNTEAFF.

The genes are TRBV29-1 and TRBJ2-6; no reliable D call. CDR3 length equals 15 residues. Germline assignment: CDR1 SQVTM and CDR2 ANQGSEA. Between the trimmed V and J ends, which lost 5 bases and 0 bases, there was a span of 11 bases. CDR3 sequence: CSVRYESSGANVLTF. The CDR3 nucleotides are TGCAGCGTTCGGTATGAAAGCTCTGGGGCCAACGTCCTGACTTTC.

This rearrangement joins TRBV27 to TRBJ1-2; 9 bases match TRBD1. Germline V gene lookup returns CDR1 MNHEY and CDR2 SMNVEV (reference sequence). The CDR3 consists of 14 residues. The trim removed 2 bases at V and 4 bases at J, leaving 2 bases unmatched. The CDR3 loop reads CASSLLQGAYGYTF. The CDR3 coding sequence is TGTGCCAGCAGTTTACTACAGGGGGCCTATGGCTACACCTTC.

The chain links TRBV15 to TRBJ2-3; D might be TRBD2 (6 bases). Germline assignment: CDR1 LNHNV and CDR2 YYDKDF (reference sequence). The ends were cut back, 3 bases at V and 0 bases at J, with 13 bases in the middle. This CDR3 has 16 amino acids. CDR3 loop: CATSSGGTASTDTQYF. The CDR3 DNA reads TGTGCCACCAGCAGTGGGGGGACGGCTAGCACAGATACGCAGTATTTT. Combining the CDR3 with reference TRBV15 and TRBJ2-3 gives the whole variable domain DAMVIQNPRYQVTQFGKPVTLSCSQTLNHNVMYWYQQKSSQAPKLLFHYYDKDFNNEADTPDNFQSRRPNTSFCFLDIRSPGLGDTAMYLCATSSGGTASTDTQYFGPGTRLTVL.

The CDR3, as DNA: TGTGCCAGCAGTGAAGGGGGGGGAACCGCCTATGGCTACACCTTC. It is translated as CASSEGGGTAYGYTF. V is TRBV6-1 and J is TRBJ1-2; TRBD1 is a possible D gene (5 bases). This CDR3 region has 15 residues. V lost 1 base and J 4 bases, leaving 13 bases between the germline ends. From germline, CDR1 is MNHNS and CDR2 SASEGT.

This chain uses TRBV27 with TRBJ2-3, with 10 bases matching TRBD2. Germline trimming cut 0 bases from V and 0 bases from J; bases unmatched to any gene: 9. Germline V gives CDR1 MNHEY, CDR2 SMNVEV (reference sequence). This CDR3 has 19 residues. As DNA, the CDR3 is TGTGCCAGCAGTTTATCCTCGGGACTAGCGTTTCTTAGCACAGATACGCAGTATTTT. Residues: CASSLSSGLAFLSTDTQYF.